This T cell receptor (beta chain) was retrieved from a study of T cell responses to AZD1222 COVID-19 vaccine. The study, taken as a whole, reports: Spike-specific TCR breadth and depth grew following two AZD1222 doses. After the peak T cell response, and only then, were repertoires sampled. Of spike-specific TCRs, nearly half reportedly target regions left unmutated in variants. Females made up more of the donors, who were largely white British, and clonal diversity may have come out too low.

In regard to this clone: The antigen is undetermined.

The germline CDR1 and CDR2 sequences are KGHDR and SFDVKD. Between the trimmed V and J ends, which lost 5 bases and 0 bases, there was a span of 11 bases. The CDR3 extends over 15 amino acids. The method was immunoSEQ multiplex PCR; TCRdb's version includes in-frame clones alone and lacks a portion of them. Counted here are over 100,000 clones, almost 95% occurring once; the ten biggest clones make up approximately 1.5%. The clonotype comes from an adult in good health. The J gene is TRBJ2-3, the V gene TRBV24-1; weak D call: TRBD1 (6 bases). The specimen was peripheral blood, collected on day 0 of AZD1222 vaccination. The CDR3 loop reads CATSAGDFSTDTQYF. Here the CDR3 DNA reads TGTGCCACCAGTGCAGGGGATTTTAGCACAGATACGCAGTATTTT.